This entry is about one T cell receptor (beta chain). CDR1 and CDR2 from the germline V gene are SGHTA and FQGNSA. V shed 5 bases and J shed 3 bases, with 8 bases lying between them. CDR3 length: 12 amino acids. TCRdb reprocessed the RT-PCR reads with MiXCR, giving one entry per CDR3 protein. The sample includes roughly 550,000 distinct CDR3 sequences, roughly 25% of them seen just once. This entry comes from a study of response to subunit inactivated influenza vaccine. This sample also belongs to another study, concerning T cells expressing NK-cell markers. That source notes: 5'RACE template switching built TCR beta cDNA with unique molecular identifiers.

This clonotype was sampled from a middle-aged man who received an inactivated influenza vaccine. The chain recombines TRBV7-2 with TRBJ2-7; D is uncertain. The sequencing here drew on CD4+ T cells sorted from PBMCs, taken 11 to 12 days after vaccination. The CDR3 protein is CASSIRLYEQYF. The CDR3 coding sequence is TGTGCCAGCAGCATAAGACTCTACGAGCAGTACTTC.